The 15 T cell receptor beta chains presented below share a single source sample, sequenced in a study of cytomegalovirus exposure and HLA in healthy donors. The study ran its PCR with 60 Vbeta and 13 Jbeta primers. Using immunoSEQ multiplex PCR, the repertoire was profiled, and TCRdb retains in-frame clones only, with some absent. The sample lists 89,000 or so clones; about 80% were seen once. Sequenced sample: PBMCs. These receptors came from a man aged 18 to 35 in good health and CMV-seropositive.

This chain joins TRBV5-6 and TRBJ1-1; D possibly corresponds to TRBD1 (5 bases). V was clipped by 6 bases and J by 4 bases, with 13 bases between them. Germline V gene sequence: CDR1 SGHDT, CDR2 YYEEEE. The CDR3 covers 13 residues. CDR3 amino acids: CASTPSGGTEAFF. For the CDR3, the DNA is TGTGCCAGCACCCCATCGGGGGGCACTGAAGCTTTCTTT.

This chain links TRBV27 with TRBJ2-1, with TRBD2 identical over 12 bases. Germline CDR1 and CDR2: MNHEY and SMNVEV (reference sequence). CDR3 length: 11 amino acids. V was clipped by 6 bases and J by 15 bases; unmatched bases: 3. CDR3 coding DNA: TGTGCCAGCAGGACTAGCGGGGGACTGTTCTTC. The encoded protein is CASRTSGGLFF.

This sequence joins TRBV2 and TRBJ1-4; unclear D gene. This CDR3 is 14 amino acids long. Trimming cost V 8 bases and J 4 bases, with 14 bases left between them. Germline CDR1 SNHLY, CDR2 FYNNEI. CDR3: CASSNGFGNEKLFF. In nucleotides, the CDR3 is TGTGCCAGCTCTAATGGTTTCGGTAATGAAAAACTGTTTTTT.

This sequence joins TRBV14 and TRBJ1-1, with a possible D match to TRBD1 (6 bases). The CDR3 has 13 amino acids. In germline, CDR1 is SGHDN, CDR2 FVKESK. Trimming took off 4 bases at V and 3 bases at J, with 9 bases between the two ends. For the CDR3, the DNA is TGTGCCAGCAGCCGGCCAGGGGACACTGAAGCTTTCTTT. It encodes CASSRPGDTEAFF.

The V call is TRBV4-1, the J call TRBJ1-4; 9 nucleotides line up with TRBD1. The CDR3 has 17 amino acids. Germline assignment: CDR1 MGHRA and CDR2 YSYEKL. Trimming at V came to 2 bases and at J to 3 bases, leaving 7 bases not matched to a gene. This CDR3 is CASSQPDRGAANEKLFF. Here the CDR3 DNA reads TGCGCCAGCAGCCAACCCGACAGGGGGGCGGCTAATGAAAAACTGTTTTTT.

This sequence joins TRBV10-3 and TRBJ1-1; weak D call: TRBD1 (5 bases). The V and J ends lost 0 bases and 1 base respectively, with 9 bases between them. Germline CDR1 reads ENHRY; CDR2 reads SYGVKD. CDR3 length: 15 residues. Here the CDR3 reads CAISESGGENTEAFF. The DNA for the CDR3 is TGTGCCATCAGTGAGTCAGGAGGGGAGAACACTGAAGCTTTCTTT.

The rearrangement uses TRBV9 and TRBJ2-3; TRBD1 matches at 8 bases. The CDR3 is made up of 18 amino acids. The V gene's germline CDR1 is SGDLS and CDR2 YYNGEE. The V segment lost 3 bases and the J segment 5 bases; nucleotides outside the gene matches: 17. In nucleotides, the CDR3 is TGTGCCAGCAGCGCGCTGACAGGGGTTCGTGTGGTTGAAGATACGCAGTATTTT. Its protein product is CASSALTGVRVVEDTQYF.

CDR3 nucleotides: TGTGCCAGCAGTTTAGAAAGACGGCGGGGGGGGAACGAGCAGTACTTC. It translates to CASSLERRRGGNEQYF. V and J are TRBV28 and TRBJ2-7; TRBD2 matches at 9 bases. The germline V gene has CDR1 MDHEN and CDR2 SYDVKM. This CDR3 has 16 amino acids. V shed 2 bases, J shed 5 bases, and the junction held 10 bases outside the gene matches.

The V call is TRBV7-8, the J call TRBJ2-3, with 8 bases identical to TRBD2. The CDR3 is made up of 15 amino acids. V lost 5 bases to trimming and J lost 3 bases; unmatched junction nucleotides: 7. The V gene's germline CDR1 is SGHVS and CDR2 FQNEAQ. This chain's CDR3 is CASSTRLARTDTQYF. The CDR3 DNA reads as TGTGCCAGCAGCACGCGACTAGCGCGTACAGATACGCAGTATTTT.

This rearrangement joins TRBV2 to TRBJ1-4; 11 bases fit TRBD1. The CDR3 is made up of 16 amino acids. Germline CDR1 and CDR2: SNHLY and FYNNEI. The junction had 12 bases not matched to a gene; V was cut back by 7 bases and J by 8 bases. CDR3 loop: CASNLSGTGGGEKLFF. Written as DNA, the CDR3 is TGTGCCAGCAATCTAAGCGGGACAGGGGGTGGAGAAAAACTGTTTTTT.

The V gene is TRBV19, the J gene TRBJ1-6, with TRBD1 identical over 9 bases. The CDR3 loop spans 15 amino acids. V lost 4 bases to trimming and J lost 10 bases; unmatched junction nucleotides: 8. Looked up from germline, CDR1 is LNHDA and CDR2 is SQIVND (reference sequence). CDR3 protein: CASSSGDRVRSPLHF. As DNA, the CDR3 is TGTGCCAGTAGTAGTGGGGACAGGGTCAGATCACCCCTCCACTTT.

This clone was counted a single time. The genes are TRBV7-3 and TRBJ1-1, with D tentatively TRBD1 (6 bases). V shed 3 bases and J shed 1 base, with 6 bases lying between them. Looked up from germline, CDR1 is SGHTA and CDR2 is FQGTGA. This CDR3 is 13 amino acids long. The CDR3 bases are TGTGCCAGCAGCTTGGGACAGAACACTGAAGCTTTCTTT. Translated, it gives CASSLGQNTEAFF.

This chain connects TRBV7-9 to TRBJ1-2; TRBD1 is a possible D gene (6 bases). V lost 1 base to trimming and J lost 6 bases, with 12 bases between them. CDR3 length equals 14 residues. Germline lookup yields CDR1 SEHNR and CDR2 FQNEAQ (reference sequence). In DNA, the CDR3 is TGTGCCAGCAGCTTAGGAGGGGGGGCTCATGGCTACACCTTC. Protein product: CASSLGGGAHGYTF.

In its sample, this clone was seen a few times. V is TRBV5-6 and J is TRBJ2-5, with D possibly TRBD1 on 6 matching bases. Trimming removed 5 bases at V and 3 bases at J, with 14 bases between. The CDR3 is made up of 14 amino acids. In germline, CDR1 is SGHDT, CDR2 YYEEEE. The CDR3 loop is CASRGAGREETQYF. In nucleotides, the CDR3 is TGTGCCAGCAGGGGGGCCGGACGGGAAGAGACCCAGTACTTC.

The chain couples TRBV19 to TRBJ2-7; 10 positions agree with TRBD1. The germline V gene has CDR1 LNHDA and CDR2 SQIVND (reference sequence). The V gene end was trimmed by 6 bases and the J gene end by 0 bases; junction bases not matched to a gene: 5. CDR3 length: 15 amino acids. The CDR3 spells CASSQGQGSSYEQYF. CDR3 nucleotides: TGTGCCAGTAGCCAGGGACAGGGGAGCTCCTACGAGCAGTACTTC. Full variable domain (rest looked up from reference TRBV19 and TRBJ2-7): DGGITQSPKYLFRKEGQNVTLSCEQNLNHDAMYWYRQDPGQGLRLIYYSQIVNDFQKGDIAEGYSVSREKKESFPLTVTSAQKNPTAFYLCASSQGQGSSYEQYFGPGTRLTVT.